This T cell receptor beta chain comes out of a study of response to subunit inactivated influenza vaccine. TCRdb recomputed calls from the RT-PCR reads with MiXCR, one row per CDR3 protein. The table lists more than 550,000 distinct CDR3 sequences, approximately 11% of them singletons, with about 11% in the top ten. CDR3 length equals 15 residues. V lost 4 bases and J 2 bases, leaving 13 bases between the germline ends. The germline V gene has CDR1 SGHAT and CDR2 FQNNGV. The sample was also linked to a second study, of T cells expressing NK-cell markers. That publication notes: 5'RACE template switching built TCR beta cDNA with unique molecular identifiers. HCMV seropositivity characterized most of the eight sequenced donors, and seronegativity one. The authors restricted sorting to alpha-beta TCR T cells with an anti-gamma-delta TCR antibody in several experiments. Topping the CD3+CD56-NKG2C+ fraction as well were these clonotypes, in a few donors.

The rearrangement joins TRBV11-2 to TRBJ2-3; unclear D gene. The sample was PBMCs from blood, taken on the day of vaccination. The receptor's source is a man aged 50 to 59 who received an inactivated influenza vaccine. This CDR3 reads CASSYVARFTDTQYF. For the CDR3, the DNA is TGTGCCAGCAGCTATGTTGCTAGGTTCACAGATACGCAGTATTTT.